A selection of T cell receptor beta chains follows, all from one sample in a study of cytotoxic CD8 clonotypes in ibrutinib-treated CLL. TCRdb's table, derived via immunoSEQ multiplex PCR, lists solely in-frame clones and lacks some. The table includes roughly 220,000 clones, more than 75% detected once. The source was PBMCs, collected after 12 months of ibrutinib treatment. These receptors were taken from a human donor with chronic lymphocytic leukemia. Each CDR3 is given with its conserved first and last residue. D genes are given only for firm matches. Clone size is not always given. Where it is, it says once, few, many or a class for expanded clones.

TGCGCCAGCAGCCCGGGGACAGGGGGCACCTACGAGCAGTACTTC CASSPGTGGTYEQYF TRBJ2-7 - TRBV4-1 TRBD1
TGTGCCAGCAGTGAGGGAGGAACAGATACGCAGTATTTT CASSEGGTDTQYF TRBJ2-3 - TRBV6-1 -
TGTGCCAGCAGTTTCATCGACAGAACCACGAACACCGGGGAGCTGTTTTTT CASSFIDRTTNTGELFF TRBJ2-2 - TRBV28 -
TGTGCCAGCAGTTTTAGCGGGGCCTACGAGCAGTACTTC CASSFSGAYEQYF TRBJ2-7 few TRBV28 TRBD2
TGTGCCAGCAGCATCGGGATGAACACTGAAGCTTTCTTT CASSIGMNTEAFF TRBJ1-1 - TRBV11-3 -
TGTGCCAGCAGTCTGGACAGGGTGGAGACCCAGTACTTC CASSLDRVETQYF TRBJ2-5 once TRBV16 TRBD1
TGTGCCAGCACCCCACCAGGACTAGCGAGGCCAGATACGCAGTATTTT CASTPPGLARPDTQYF TRBJ2-3 - TRBV6-6 TRBD2
TGCGCCAGCAGCTTGGAGACCGAGCAGTACTTC CASSLETEQYF TRBJ2-7 - TRBV5-1 -
TGTGCCAGCAGCCCAGGGCCATTCAGCTCCTACGAGCAGTACTTC CASSPGPFSSYEQYF TRBJ2-7 - TRBV5-4 -
TGTGCCACCAGATGGGGGCTCTACTATGGCTACACCTTC CATRWGLYYGYTF TRBJ1-2 - TRBV2 -
TGTGCCAGCAGTCTTATGACTAGCGGCTACGAGCAGTACTTC CASSLMTSGYEQYF TRBJ2-7 - TRBV7-9 TRBD2
TGTGCCAGCAGCCACGCGGGGGCGGGGCCCAACGTCCTGACTTTC CASSHAGAGPNVLTF TRBJ2-6 few TRBV7-8 -
TGTGCCAGCAGCTTCGGAGGGGCGAGCAATGAGCAGTTCTTC CASSFGGASNEQFF TRBJ2-1 - TRBV7-6 -
TGTGCCAGCAGTTTGGACAGGCTCTCCTACGAGCAGTACTTC CASSLDRLSYEQYF TRBJ2-7 once TRBV27 TRBD1
TGCGCCAGCAGCCAAGGTACAGCGAGCTCTGGGGCCAACGTCCTGACTTTC CASSQGTASSGANVLTF TRBJ2-6 once TRBV4-1 -
TGTGCCAGCAGCCGCCACCAGGACAGGGGCTGGGGGGAGACCCAGTACTTC CASSRHQDRGWGETQYF TRBJ2-5 - TRBV7-9 TRBD1
TGCAGCGTTGGCGGGAGTGGAGTGTCGGTCCAAGAGACCCAGTACTTC CSVGGSGVSVQETQYF TRBJ2-5 - TRBV29-1 TRBD2
TGTGCCAGCAGATCTGACAGGGATAGGTCCTACGAGCAGTACTTC CASRSDRDRSYEQYF TRBJ2-7 - TRBV6-6 TRBD1
TGCGCCAGCAGCTCCCCCGACGCGGGGAGCACAGATACGCAGTATTTT CASSSPDAGSTDTQYF TRBJ2-3 few TRBV5-1 -
TGCGCCAGCAGCTTGTGGACAGAGAACAATGAGCAGTTCTTC CASSLWTENNEQFF TRBJ2-1 few TRBV5-1 -
TGCGCCAGCAGCCTTACTAGCGGGAGTAGGATCGATGAGCAGTTCTTC CASSLTSGSRIDEQFF TRBJ2-1 - TRBV5-1 TRBD2
TGTGCCAGCACCGCCAAGGGGGCTGACCAGCCCCAGCATTTT CASTAKGADQPQHF TRBJ1-5 - TRBV6-1 TRBD1
TGTGCCAGCAGTTATGGTAGCGGGACTAGTCTTGAGCAGTTCTTC CASSYGSGTSLEQFF TRBJ2-1 - TRBV6-5 TRBD2
TGTGCCAGCAGCCTGACAGGGACCAATTCACCCCTCCACTTT CASSLTGTNSPLHF TRBJ1-6 - TRBV7-3 TRBD1
TGTGCCACCAGCAGGGACCCGAGCGGGATTTTTAGCGAGCAGTACTTC CATSRDPSGIFSEQYF TRBJ2-7 - TRBV15 TRBD2
TGTGCCAGCAGAGGTGGTAGTTCGCGGGATCAGCCCCAGCATTTT CASRGGSSRDQPQHF TRBJ1-5 - TRBV28 -
TGTGCCAGCTCACTAGGACAGGGTGATCAGCCCCAGCATTTT CASSLGQGDQPQHF TRBJ1-5 once TRBV18 TRBD1
TGTGCCAGCAGTTACTTCCTCGGGGAAGGGAATGAAAAACTGTTTTTT CASSYFLGEGNEKLFF TRBJ1-4 once TRBV6-5 -
TGTGCCACCAGCAGAGATAGTATGAGGTCAGGCGAAGCTTTCTTT CATSRDSMRSGEAFF TRBJ1-1 - TRBV15 -
TGTGCCAGCAGCCCTACAAGGACTAGCGGGGGGCTAGGCACCGGGGAGCTGTTTTTT CASSPTRTSGGLGTGELFF TRBJ2-2 - TRBV13 TRBD2
TGTGCCAGCAGCCTTATAGGGGTTAAAAATGAAAAACTGTTTTTT CASSLIGVKNEKLFF TRBJ1-4 - TRBV6-5 -
TGCGCCAGCAGCCAAGATTGGGACATTTTTGGCTACACCTTC CASSQDWDIFGYTF TRBJ1-2 - TRBV4-1 -
TGTGCCAGCAGCTTATTTAGTGGGACAGGGGATGAAAAACTGTTTTTT CASSLFSGTGDEKLFF TRBJ1-4 few TRBV7-6 TRBD1
TGCGCCAGCAGCTTTTACAGCTACAATGAGCAGTTCTTC CASSFYSYNEQFF TRBJ2-1 - TRBV5-1 -
TGTGCCAGCAGCCAGACAGGGTCCCGTACTGAAGCTTTCTTT CASSQTGSRTEAFF TRBJ1-1 - TRBV7-9 TRBD1
TGTGCCAGCAGTTCATCCCATCAGCCCCAGCATTTT CASSSSHQPQHF TRBJ1-5 - TRBV28 -
TGTGCCAGCAGCTCAGCCTCCTCCAGACTGTACAATGAGCAGTTCTTC CASSSASSRLYNEQFF TRBJ2-1 - TRBV5-4 -
TGCGCCAGCAGCTTGGAGGGACAGGGAGTAGCTTTCTTT CASSLEGQGVAFF TRBJ1-1 few TRBV5-1 TRBD1
TGTGCCACCAGCAGAGAGGGGACGGGCAATCAGCCCCAGCATTTT CATSREGTGNQPQHF TRBJ1-5 - TRBV15 -
TGTGCTAAAATCCTCCCGGGCATTCAGTACTTC CAKILPGIQYF TRBJ2-4 - TRBV5-4 -
TGTGCCAGCAGCCCGCGTGAGGACGGCTACACCTTC CASSPREDGYTF TRBJ1-2 - TRBV9 -
TGTGCCAGCACCAGGGGGGGGGCTGGAAATGAGCAGTTCTTC CASTRGGAGNEQFF TRBJ2-1 once TRBV6-5 -
TGTGCCAGCAGTGGGGACAGGAGAGCCAAAAACATTCAGTACTTC CASSGDRRAKNIQYF TRBJ2-4 - TRBV2 TRBD1